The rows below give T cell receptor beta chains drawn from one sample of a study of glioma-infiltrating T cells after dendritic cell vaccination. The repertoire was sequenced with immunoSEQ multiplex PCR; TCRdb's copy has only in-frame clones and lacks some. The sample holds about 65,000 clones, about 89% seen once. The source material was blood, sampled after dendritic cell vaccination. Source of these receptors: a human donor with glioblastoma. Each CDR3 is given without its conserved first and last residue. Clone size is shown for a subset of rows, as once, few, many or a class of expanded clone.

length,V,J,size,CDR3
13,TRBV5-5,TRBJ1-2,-,ASSSEDSQGYGYT
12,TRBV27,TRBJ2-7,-,ASSHSPKTYEQY
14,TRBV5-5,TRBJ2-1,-,ASSANRDNWYNEQF
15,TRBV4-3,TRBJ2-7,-,ASSQAPGSDGRAVQY
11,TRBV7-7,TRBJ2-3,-,ASSFGRTDTQY
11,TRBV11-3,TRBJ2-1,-,ASSLPTSREQF
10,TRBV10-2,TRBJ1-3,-,ASRHSGNTIY
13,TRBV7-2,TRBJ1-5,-,ASSPIPSSNQPQH
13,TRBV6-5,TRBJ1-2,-,ASSGRQGVNYGYT
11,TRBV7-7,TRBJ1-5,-,ASSLGLNQPQH
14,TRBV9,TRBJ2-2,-,ASSPPNRAGTGELF
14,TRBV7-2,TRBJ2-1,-,ASSLLSRGPYNEQF
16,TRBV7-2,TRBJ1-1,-,ASSFGPFGGAGNTEAF
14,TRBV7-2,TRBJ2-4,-,ASSLAASPAKNIQY
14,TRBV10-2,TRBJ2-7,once,ASSAKAGSGSYEQY
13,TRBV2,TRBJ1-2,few,ASSEARRENYGYT
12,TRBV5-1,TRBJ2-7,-,ASSLDRGPYEQY
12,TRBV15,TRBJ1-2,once,ATRGPREDYGYT